A single sample is the source of the 6 T cell receptor beta chains below, sequenced in a study of blood T cell repertoires in COVID-19. Some clones are missing from TCRdb's copy, which holds only in-frame ones; the method was immunoSEQ multiplex PCR. This table has tens of thousands of clones, under 95% appearing once. The material sequenced was peripheral blood. These receptors were taken from a man aged 50 or older with acute or convalescent COVID-19.

This clone is a singleton in its sample. The rearrangement joins TRBV27 to TRBJ1-2, with TRBD1 as a possible D gene (5 bases). V was clipped by 3 bases and J by 3 bases, with 14 bases between them. CDR1 is MNHEY, CDR2 SMNVEV, per germline (reference sequence). CDR3 size: 15 residues. In DNA form, the CDR3 reads TGTGCCAGCAGTTTTGGAAGGGGTTACGACTATGGCTACACCTTC. Its translation is CASSFGRGYDYGYTF.

The chain joins TRBV10-2 to TRBJ2-7; the match to TRBD1 covers 10 bases. Germline V CDR1 and CDR2: WSHSY, SAAADI. The CDR3 extends over 13 amino acids. After removal of 3 bases from V and 11 bases from J, the junction contained 7 bases not matched to a gene. The CDR3 protein is CASSDGTGTGEYF. In DNA, the CDR3 is TGCGCCAGCAGTGATGGAACCGGGACAGGGGAGTACTTC.

This clone was seen only a few times. The chain is built from TRBV6-5 and TRBJ1-2; perhaps TRBD1 as D (6 bases). Germline loops: CDR1 MNHEY, CDR2 SVGAGI. The CDR3 covers 14 residues. The V gene lost 5 bases and the J gene lost 7 bases, with 17 bases spanning the gap. The CDR3 DNA reads TGTGCCAGCAGTCAAAGACAGGTTGTAAGTGGCTACACCTTC. Its protein is CASSQRQVVSGYTF.

J is TRBJ1-6 and V is TRBV12-3 or TRBV12-4; possibly TRBD1 for D (5 bases). The ends were cut back, 4 bases at V and 12 bases at J, with 13 bases in the middle. The CDR3 is made up of 13 amino acids. In DNA form, the CDR3 reads TGTGCCAGCAGTTCCGGGACTCAAGGACCCCTCCACTTT. Translating gives CASSSGTQGPLHF.

This chain connects TRBV5-1 to TRBJ1-2, with a tentative D call TRBD1 (5 bases). The CDR3 has 15 residues. Deletions cut 0 bases from V and 3 bases from J, with 12 bases between. Per the germline V gene, CDR1 is SGHRS and CDR2 is YFSETQ. The CDR3 loop is CASSLGQGVDYGYTF. CDR3 in DNA: TGCGCCAGCAGCTTGGGGCAGGGCGTCGACTATGGCTACACCTTC.

The chain has TRBV5-4 and TRBJ1-6; D may be TRBD1 (5 bases). The CDR3 is 14 amino acids. Germline V gene data show CDR1 as SGHNT and CDR2 as YYREEE (reference sequence). The V gene lost 5 bases and the J gene lost 8 bases, with 14 bases spanning the gap. DNA for the CDR3: TGTGCCAGCAGTCGGGGGGAAGGGGATTCACCCCTCCACTTT. Encoded protein: CASSRGEGDSPLHF.